The 27 T cell receptor beta chains listed next were all sequenced from one sample in a study of T cells in Graves' hyperthyroidism and ophthalmopathy. Amplification of TCR beta CDR3 regions used RNA as the template. HTBI primers were used for first-round RT-PCR of the TCR CDR3. TCRdb reprocessed the multiplex PCR reads via MiXCR and lists one record per CDR3 protein. The data show about 690,000 distinct CDR3 sequences, roughly 17% seen once. The sample consisted of blood. The receptors originated from a man aged 50-59 years with Graves' hyperthyroidism.

There are many counts of this clonotype. The CDR3 region has the DNA TGTGCCAGCTCACCACTCCTAGCGGATGAGCAGTTCTTC. Translated, it gives CASSPLLADEQFF. The V gene is TRBV18, the J gene TRBJ2-1, with TRBD2 identical over 7 bases. V was pared by 1 base and J by 8 bases, with 2 bases of the junction left unmatched. There are 13 residues in the CDR3. Germline values: CDR1 KGHSH, CDR2 LQKENI.

The V gene is TRBV30, the J gene TRBJ2-7; a weak D match, TRBD1 (6 bases). Germline-derived CDR1 and CDR2 are GTSNPN and SVGIG (reference sequence). The CDR3 totals 16 residues. With 7 bases removed from V and 6 bases from J, the gap between germline ends came to 28 bases. CDR3 region: CAFRVSLGGATSEQYF. For the CDR3, the DNA is TGTGCCTTCCGGGTCAGTTTAGGGGGAGCCACCAGCGAGCAGTACTTC. The full variable domain, rest sourced from reference TRBV30 and TRBJ2-7, is SQTIHQWPATLVQPVGSPLSLECTVEGTSNPNLYWYRQAAGRGLQLLFYSVGIGQISSEVPQNLSASRPQDRQFILSSKKLLLSDSGFYLCAFRVSLGGATSEQYFGPGTRLTVT.

This clonotype occurred a few times. The gene calls are TRBV5-1 and TRBJ2-7; D ambiguous. The length of the CDR3 is 12 residues. Trimming cost V 2 bases and J 5 bases, with 8 bases left between them. Per germline, CDR1 SGHRS and CDR2 YFSETQ. In nucleotides, the CDR3 is TGCGCCAGCAGCTTAATCGGAAACGAGCAGTACTTC. Protein product: CASSLIGNEQYF.

There are many counts of this clonotype. The chain couples TRBV10-3 to TRBJ2-7; perhaps TRBD2 as D (7 bases). CDR3 length: 13 amino acids. The germline V and J ends were trimmed by 8 bases and 2 bases, with 13 bases remaining between them. The germline V gene has CDR1 ENHRY and CDR2 SYGVKD. The CDR3 loop is CAIGEGGTYEQYF. In nucleotides, the CDR3 is TGTGCCATCGGGGAGGGGGGGACCTACGAGCAGTACTTC.

The chain employs TRBV20-1 and TRBJ2-7; TRBD1 is a possible D gene (5 bases). The CDR3 contains 12 residues. V was pared by 6 bases and J by 3 bases, with 12 bases between. From germline, CDR1 is DFQATT and CDR2 SNEGSKA (reference sequence). This CDR3 is CSAFRQNYEQYF. Here the CDR3 DNA reads TGCAGTGCCTTTCGACAGAACTACGAGCAGTACTTC.

The chain recombines TRBV19 with TRBJ2-3; 13 nucleotides agree with TRBD2. Per the germline V gene, CDR1 is LNHDA and CDR2 is SQIVND (reference sequence). The junction had 8 bases not matched to a gene; V was cut back by 11 bases and J by 6 bases. The CDR3 has 14 residues. CDR3 DNA sequence: TGTGCCTCGGGACTAGCGGGACGGCAGGATACGCAGTATTTT. Translation gives CASGLAGRQDTQYF.

This clonotype was seen a handful of times. The chain links TRBV7-9 to TRBJ2-7; D call uncertain. This CDR3 region has 15 residues. V gave up 5 bases and J gave up 3 bases, with 17 bases separating them. The germline V gene encodes CDR1 SEHNR and CDR2 FQNEAQ (reference sequence). As DNA, the CDR3 is TGTGCCAGCAGCCCAGACGTATCTGGGATCTACGAGCAGTACTTC. Protein: CASSPDVSGIYEQYF.

V is TRBV19 and J is TRBJ1-3; D gene ambiguous. This CDR3 is built from 13 residues. Trimming removed 10 bases at V and 2 bases at J, with 12 bases between. The germline V gene encodes CDR1 LNHDA and CDR2 SQIVND (reference sequence). CDR3 sequence reads: CATTRTTGNTIYF. The CDR3 nucleotides read TGTGCCACCACCCGGACTACTGGAAACACCATATATTTT.

The chain couples TRBV3-1 to TRBJ2-7; tentatively, D is TRBD2 (6 bases). Between the trimmed V and J ends, which lost 6 bases and 5 bases, there was a span of 11 bases. Germline V gives CDR1 LGHDT, CDR2 YNNKEL (reference sequence). CDR3 length equals 12 residues. The CDR3 here is CASRNGSDEQYF. The CDR3 nucleotides read TGTGCCAGCAGGAACGGGAGTGACGAGCAGTACTTC.

This clonotype was counted many times. This sequence joins TRBV2 and TRBJ2-7; 9 positions match TRBD1. Germline assignment: CDR1 SNHLY and CDR2 FYNNEI. This CDR3 is built from 14 residues. V trimming: 2 bases; J trimming: 5 bases; junction bases outside the gene matches: 4. CDR3 nucleotides: TGTGCCAGCAGTGAAAGGACAGGGGTCCACGAGCAGTACTTC. This sequence encodes CASSERTGVHEQYF.

This clonotype has only a few counts. The CDR3 sequence: CASRPGLAGTISYEQYF. CDR3 nucleotide sequence: TGTGCCAGCAGGCCGGGACTAGCGGGGACTATTTCCTACGAGCAGTACTTC. This chain connects TRBV6-2 or TRBV6-3 to TRBJ2-7; 13 bases are shared with TRBD2. The CDR3 length is 17 residues. The trim removed 6 bases at V and 1 base at J, leaving 9 bases unmatched. CDR1 MNHEY and CDR2 SVGEGT come from the germline V gene.

The rearrangement joins TRBV28 to TRBJ2-7; 8 bases fit TRBD1. Germline values: CDR1 MDHEN, CDR2 SYDVKM. The CDR3 is 14 residues long. V dropped 3 bases and J dropped 1; count of bases not matched to a gene: 2. The CDR3 DNA reads as TGTGCCAGCAGTTTGACAGGGGAGTCCTACGAGCAGTACTTC. Encoded protein: CASSLTGESYEQYF.

This clonotype has more than one count but fewer than ten. The genes are TRBV6-2 or TRBV6-3 and TRBJ2-2; the match to TRBD2 covers 7 bases. Germline CDR1 and CDR2: MNHEY and SVGEGT. Trimming removed 4 bases from V and 5 bases from J; junction bases left unmatched: 7. The CDR3 loop spans 15 amino acids. In nucleotides, the CDR3 is TGTGCCAGCAGTTCCTCGGGACTACGTACCGGGGAGCTGTTTTTT. Residues: CASSSSGLRTGELFF.

This clonotype was seen many times. V gene TRBV7-3 combines with J gene TRBJ2-2; maybe TRBD1 (6 bases). Trimming pared 8 bases from V and 0 bases from J, leaving 10 bases between. This CDR3 has 14 amino acids. Per the germline V gene, CDR1 is SGHTA and CDR2 is FQGTGA. DNA for the CDR3: TGTGCCAGCCAGGGGACGGCGAACACCGGGGAGCTGTTTTTT. Its protein is CASQGTANTGELFF.

This clonotype came up many times. V gene TRBV25-1 combines with J gene TRBJ1-1, with D unclear. CDR1 is MGHDK and CDR2 is SYGVNS in the germline V gene. CDR3 length: 16 residues. V lost 3 bases, J lost 1 base, and 15 bases lay in between. The CDR3 here is CASSDHRFPANTEAFF. For the CDR3, the DNA is TGTGCCAGCAGTGACCATAGGTTTCCGGCGAACACTGAAGCTTTCTTT.

This clonotype was recorded a few times. The V and J genes are TRBV19 and TRBJ2-2; 7 bases match TRBD1. This CDR3 is 16 amino acids long. The V segment lost 5 bases and the J segment 1 base; nucleotides outside the gene matches: 7. CDR1 is LNHDA, CDR2 SQIVND, per germline (reference sequence). CDR3 sequence reads: CASSPGQNLNTGELFF. CDR3 DNA: TGTGCCAGTAGTCCGGGACAGAATCTGAACACCGGGGAGCTGTTTTTT.

This rearrangement joins TRBV5-1 to TRBJ2-2; tentatively, D is TRBD1 (7 bases). Germline V lookup: CDR1 SGHRS, CDR2 YFSETQ. CDR3 length: 16 amino acids. With 2 bases removed from V and 6 bases from J, the gap between germline ends came to 17 bases. The CDR3 bases are TGCGCCAGCAGCTTAAGACAGGGAGGAGAGGCCGGGGAGCTGTTTTTT. Its protein is CASSLRQGGEAGELFF.

This chain uses TRBV5-1 with TRBJ2-2; 9 nucleotides align to TRBD1. The CDR3 is made up of 16 amino acids. CDR1 and CDR2 (germline): SGHRS, YFSETQ. Unmatched junction bases numbered 9, after V lost 4 bases and J lost 5 bases. The CDR3, as DNA: TGCGCCAGCAGCGATGCCGGGACAGGGTATACCGGGGAGCTGTTTTTT. The encoded protein is CASSDAGTGYTGELFF.

This clonotype was counted at least ten times. The CDR3 DNA reads TGTGCCAGCAGCGCGGGTCCATCCGCGTGGGGTGAGCAGTTCTTC. This encodes CASSAGPSAWGEQFF. The rearrangement uses TRBV7-9 and TRBJ2-1; tentative D call: TRBD2 (5 bases). Germline CDR1 reads SEHNR; CDR2 reads FQNEAQ (reference sequence). Trimming took 5 bases from V and 9 from J, leaving 20 bases between them. The CDR3 extends over 15 amino acids.

This clonotype was seen repeatedly, ten times or more. The gene calls are TRBV7-8 and TRBJ2-3; no firm D call. The CDR3 totals 14 residues. Germline CDR1 SGHVS, CDR2 FQNEAQ. V gave up 3 bases and J gave up 4 bases, with 11 bases separating them. The CDR3 reads CASSFMSAPDTQYF. The CDR3 DNA reads TGTGCCAGCAGCTTCATGTCCGCGCCAGATACGCAGTATTTT.

This sequence joins TRBV6-5 and TRBJ2-1, with D unclear. The CDR3 covers 13 residues. V lost 0 bases and J lost 4, with 4 bases in between. The germline V gene encodes CDR1 MNHEY and CDR2 SVGAGI. CDR3 sequence reads: CASSYSVYNEQFF. The CDR3 DNA sequence: TGTGCCAGCAGTTACTCGGTTTACAATGAGCAGTTCTTC.

The V call is TRBV2, the J call TRBJ2-5; 8 bases align to TRBD2. J was trimmed by 5 bases and V by 4 bases; bases with no gene match: 6. The CDR3 loop spans 14 amino acids. Germline V gene data show CDR1 as SNHLY and CDR2 as FYNNEI. The CDR3: CASSGIAGRETQYF. The CDR3 DNA reads as TGTGCCAGCAGTGGGATAGCGGGAAGGGAGACCCAGTACTTC.

This clonotype was seen a few times. This chain uses TRBV9 with TRBJ1-1; perhaps TRBD1 as D (6 bases). Germline values: CDR1 SGDLS, CDR2 YYNGEE. This CDR3 is built from 16 residues. Trimming stripped 0 bases from V and 0 bases from J, with 12 bases between. The CDR3 region has the DNA TGTGCCAGCAGCGTAGAAGGACAGCTGGTGAACACTGAAGCTTTCTTT. Amino acid sequence: CASSVEGQLVNTEAFF. Filled out from reference TRBV9 and TRBJ1-1, the complete variable domain reads DSGVTQTPKHLITATGQRVTLRCSPRSGDLSVYWYQQSLDQGLQFLIQYYNGEERAKGNILERFSAQQFPDLHSELNLSSLELGDSALYFCASSVEGQLVNTEAFFGQGTRLTVV.

The chain has TRBV20-1 and TRBJ1-1, with a possible D match to TRBD1 (5 bases). CDR3 length: 15 amino acids. Germline V CDR1 and CDR2: DFQATT, SNEGSKA (reference sequence). V lost 0 bases and J lost 3, with 14 bases in between. Here the CDR3 DNA reads TGCAGTGCTAGAGATCTTAGGGGAGCCGACACTGAAGCTTTCTTT. As protein: CSARDLRGADTEAFF.

This clonotype was counted between two and nine times. V gene TRBV7-2 combines with J gene TRBJ2-3; TRBD2 is a possible D gene (5 bases). Between the trimmed V and J ends, which lost 1 base and 6 bases, there was a span of 11 bases. CDR3 length equals 14 residues. CDR1 is SGHTA and CDR2 is FQGNSA in the germline V gene. The DNA of the CDR3 is TGTGCCAGCAGCTTAGGGAGGCGGGCGGATACGCAGTATTTT. Amino acid sequence: CASSLGRRADTQYF.

This clonotype was observed at least ten times. The chain recombines TRBV11-2 with TRBJ2-5; a weak D match, TRBD1 (6 bases). Per germline, CDR1 SGHAT and CDR2 FQNNGV. This CDR3 spans 14 amino acids. V was shortened by 5 bases and J by 5 bases, with 15 bases between the two germline ends. The CDR3 sequence is CASSPQGPLETQYF. As DNA, the CDR3 is TGTGCCAGCAGCCCCCAGGGGCCTCTGGAGACCCAGTACTTC.

This clonotype was recorded at least ten times. V is TRBV18 and J is TRBJ1-1; D remains ambiguous. Trimming took 2 bases from V and 1 from J, leaving 8 bases between them. CDR3 length: 14 amino acids. Germline values: CDR1 KGHSH, CDR2 LQKENI. The CDR3 reads CASSPETPNTEAFF. CDR3 nucleotide sequence: TGTGCCAGCTCACCAGAGACACCGAACACTGAAGCTTTCTTT.